These 5 T cell receptor beta chains came from one sample sequenced in a study of blood T cell repertoires in COVID-19. TCRdb keeps only in-frame clones here, not all; method: immunoSEQ multiplex PCR. The repertoire consists of 270,000 or so clones, with 85% to 95% occurring once and the leading ten covering approximately 2.7%. The sequencing sample was made of PBMCs or T cells enriched from blood (not recorded which). These receptors all come from a man aged 40-49 years who had been exposed to COVID-19.

This chain connects TRBV11-2 to TRBJ2-1; D may be TRBD2 (5 bases). V lost 2 bases and J 10 bases, leaving 6 bases between the germline ends. The germline V gene encodes CDR1 SGHAT and CDR2 FQNNGV. The CDR3 runs to 11 residues. The CDR3 coding sequence is TGTGCCAGCAGCTTATTAGCGGAGCAGTTCTTC. The encoded protein is CASSLLAEQFF.

This chain joins TRBV28 and TRBJ2-1, with 7 bases aligning to TRBD1. Germline V gene lookup returns CDR1 MDHEN and CDR2 SYDVKM. The CDR3 length is 15 residues. The J segment lost 3 bases and the V segment lost 5 bases, leaving 7 bases of the junction unmatched. This CDR3 is CASSQTGFGYNEQFF. Written as DNA, the CDR3 is TGTGCCAGCAGTCAGACAGGGTTTGGCTACAATGAGCAGTTCTTC.

V usage is TRBV29-1 and J usage is TRBJ1-5; no clear D. V dropped 3 bases and J dropped 3 bases, with 9 bases sitting between them. CDR3 length: 13 amino acids. Per germline, CDR1 SQVTM and CDR2 ANQGSEA. CDR3 loop: CSVEVEVNQPQHF. The CDR3 coding sequence is TGCAGCGTTGAGGTCGAGGTCAATCAGCCCCAGCATTTT.

The chain employs TRBV6-5 and TRBJ2-7; 8 nucleotides agree with TRBD1. CDR1 and CDR2 (germline): MNHEY, SVGAGI. Losses at the gene ends were 6 bases for V and 7 bases for J; bases not matched to a gene: 8. The CDR3 is 13 amino acids. CDR3 in DNA: TGTGCCAGCAGACGACAGGGGACGAGGGAGCAGTACTTC. It codes for CASRRQGTREQYF.

The V and J genes are TRBV19 and TRBJ1-4, with D perhaps matching TRBD1 (6 bases). The CDR3 covers 13 residues. Per the germline V gene, CDR1 is LNHDA and CDR2 is SQIVND (reference sequence). The CDR3 coding sequence is TGTTGCTCAGGATGGGGGGGCGATGAAAAACTGTTTTTT. Amino acid sequence: CCSGWGGDEKLFF.